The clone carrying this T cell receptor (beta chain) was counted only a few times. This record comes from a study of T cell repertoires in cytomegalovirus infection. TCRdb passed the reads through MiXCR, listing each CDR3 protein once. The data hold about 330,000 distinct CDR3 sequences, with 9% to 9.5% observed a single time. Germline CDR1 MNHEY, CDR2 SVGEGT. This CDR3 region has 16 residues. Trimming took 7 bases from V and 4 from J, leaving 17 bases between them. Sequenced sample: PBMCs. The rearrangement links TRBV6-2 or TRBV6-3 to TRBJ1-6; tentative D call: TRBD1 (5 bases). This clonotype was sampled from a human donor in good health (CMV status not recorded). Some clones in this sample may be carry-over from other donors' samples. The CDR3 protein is CASTSKPGRYNSPLHF. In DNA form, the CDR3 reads TGTGCCAGCACTTCCAAGCCGGGACGGTATAATTCACCCCTCCACTTT.